This T cell receptor beta chain was profiled in a study of blood T cell repertoires in COVID-19. As for the study in general: Samples taken during acute and convalescent COVID-19 were collected in the United States, Italy and Spain. T cells, B-cell-depleted T cells, or PBMCs provided the cDNA or gDNA that served as material.

Authors' analysis steps: Researchers report that nucleated cell counts were estimated from reference gene primer amplification. TCRdb's table, derived via immunoSEQ multiplex PCR, lists solely in-frame clones and lacks some. V and J calls plus clone size are reproduced from that table; the DNA served to infer D and trimming. The sample holds some 30,000 clones, around 91% seen once. CDR3 size: 13 residues. V dropped 5 bases and J dropped 7 bases, with 12 bases sitting between them. Germline V gives CDR1 SGHTA, CDR2 FQGTGA. This clonotype originated in a man in his 70s with active or convalescent COVID-19. Sequenced sample: peripheral blood. The chain is built from TRBV7-3 and TRBJ1-5; D is unresolved. The CDR3 sequence: CASSRDSGQPQHF. CDR3 DNA: TGTGCCAGCAGCCGAGACTCGGGGCAGCCCCAGCATTTT. The full variable domain, in which reference TRBV7-3 and TRBJ1-5 provide the parts outside the CDR3, is GAGVSQTPSNKVTEKGKYVELRCDPISGHTALYWYRQSLGQGPEFLIYFQGTGAADDSGLPNDRFFAVRPEGSVSTLKIQRTERGDSAVYLCASSRDSGQPQHFGDGTRLSIL.